The following is a TCR beta chain sequence with its context. The antigen is undetermined. Constant-segment primers were used for 5'RACE, and the resulting TCR alpha and TCR beta cDNA libraries carried sample barcodes and UMIs. TCRdb independently ran MiXCR on the 5' RACE reads; one entry per CDR3 protein. The sample lists 450,000 or so distinct CDR3 sequences; 20% were seen once. These data are taken from a study of T-cell memory formation after mild COVID-19. Study in general: Largely donor-specific sequence clusters came from a couple of donors. Findings of the study overall: The finding that pre-infection memory included some responding clones suggested that cross-reactive memory joined.

V lost 4 bases, J lost 10 bases, and 14 bases stayed unmatched. The CDR3 runs to 15 residues. The germline V gene has CDR1 SGHRS and CDR2 YFSETQ. The sequencing sample was made of PBMCs or a T cell subset sorted from them (not recorded which). The chain links TRBV5-1 to TRBJ2-1; 7 bases match TRBD2. This receptor was identified in an adult woman who had mild COVID-19 (a few samples of this study predate the infection). Cell type and time point are not known. In DNA form, the CDR3 reads TGCGCCAGCAGCCCCGGGACTATCGGGAGTAACGAGCAGTTCTTC. This sequence encodes CASSPGTIGSNEQFF. The full variable domain, in which reference TRBV5-1 and TRBJ2-1 provide the parts outside the CDR3, is KAGVTQTPRYLIKTRGQQVTLSCSPISGHRSVSWYQQTPGQGLQFLFEYFSETQRNKGNFPGRFSGRQFSNSRSEMNVSTLELGDSALYLCASSPGTIGSNEQFFGPGTRLTVL.